This TCR beta chain was identified in a study of response to subunit inactivated influenza vaccine (dated by TCRdb to 2017 to 2018). The study in broad terms: Deep quantitative profiling of the T cell receptor repertoire was used in the study to follow responses to a trivalent subunit inactivated influenza vaccine.

Including the terminal cysteine and phenylalanine, the CDR3 comprises 14 residues. Only the CDR3 portion is preserved as DNA: 42 bases, with reading frame beginning at the first base. V drops 6 bases and J drops 5 bases, leaving 16 bases in between. Results the study describes overall, beyond this receptor: The authors suggested that each seasonal influenza vaccination may recruit only a limited number of new T cells.

Preparation of the library involved RT-PCR. TCRdb records Illumina HiSeq 2500 as the sequencer. TCRdb reprocessed the public reads (quality trimming at Q25 with fastp, clone calling with MiXCR) and kept in-frame beta chains. One record per CDR3 amino acid sequence lists the most common genes and DNA. Recorded for this sample are 600,000 to 850,000 distinct CDR3 sequences; approximately 15% of them occurred a single time. Clones ranked in the top ten supply 6% to 9.5% of the sample. This clonotype was picked up a small number of times. No cognate antigen has been identified for it. The sample holds no much larger clone one base away, and base qualities are not on file.

The chain uses TRBV12-3 or TRBV12-4 and TRBJ1-1, and perhaps TRBD1 as D gene, on 5 matching bases. Sequencing used PBMCs from blood, obtained 14 to 15 days before vaccination. The receptor's source is a man aged 50-59 years who received an inactivated influenza vaccine. Donor details come from another sample of the same person, matched by shared clones. The CDR3 here reads CASRSGTPGTEAFF. The nucleotides are TGTGCCAGCAGGTCCGGGACTCCTGGGACTGAAGCTTTCTTT.